This T cell receptor (beta chain) was obtained from a study of identical twins. Study-wide points: The more abundant beta clonotypes in cord blood had fewer insertions, and memory repertoires did not show this. Among beta out-of-frame sequences, excess sharing between twins appeared weaker.

V lost 2 bases and J lost 6, with 13 bases in between. This CDR3 comprises 14 residues. Germline assignment: CDR1 MNHEY and CDR2 SMNVEV (reference sequence). To note about this clonotype: Its target is unknown.

From the 5' RACE reads, TCRdb called clonotypes with MiXCR, one entry per CDR3 protein. The sample contains approximately 1.8 million distinct CDR3 sequences, about 31% of which appear only once. Donors uniformly comprised healthy Caucasians. The sequence was obtained from a newborn girl in good health. The specimen sequenced was cord blood. The rearrangement links TRBV27 to TRBJ1-1; D might be TRBD1 (5 bases). The CDR3 region is CASSLGARRPEAFF. The CDR3 nucleotides are TGTGCCAGCAGTTTAGGGGCGCGTCGTCCTGAAGCTTTCTTT.